This T cell receptor (beta chain) comes out of a study of blood T cell repertoires in COVID-19. At the level of the study: The United States, Italy and Spain were the sources of the acute and convalescent COVID-19 samples.

In germline, CDR1 is SEHNR, CDR2 FQNEAQ (reference sequence). CDR3 length equals 15 residues. V lost 5 bases, J lost 4 bases, and 6 bases stayed unmatched. This table comes from immunoSEQ multiplex PCR, and its TCRdb copy is limited to in-frame clones, with some not included. The sample includes over 150,000 clones, about 83% of them seen just once. This clone appeared a single time. Patients in Seattle were enrolled during active infection, then followed longitudinally. This clonotype originated in a woman aged 55-69 years with COVID-19, enrolled during active disease. The chain couples TRBV7-9 to TRBJ2-1; TRBD1 aligns across 9 bases. Sequenced input: peripheral blood. This chain's CDR3 is CASSTGTGLYNEQFF. Here the CDR3 DNA reads TGTGCCAGCAGCACCGGGACAGGGTTATACAATGAGCAGTTCTTC. Based on the CDR3 plus reference TRBV7-9 and TRBJ2-1, the full variable domain is DTGVSQNPRHKITKRGQNVTFRCDPISEHNRLYWYRQTLGQGPEFLTYFQNEAQLEKSRLLSDRFSAERPKGSFSTLEIQRTEQGDSAMYLCASSTGTGLYNEQFFGPGTRLTVL.